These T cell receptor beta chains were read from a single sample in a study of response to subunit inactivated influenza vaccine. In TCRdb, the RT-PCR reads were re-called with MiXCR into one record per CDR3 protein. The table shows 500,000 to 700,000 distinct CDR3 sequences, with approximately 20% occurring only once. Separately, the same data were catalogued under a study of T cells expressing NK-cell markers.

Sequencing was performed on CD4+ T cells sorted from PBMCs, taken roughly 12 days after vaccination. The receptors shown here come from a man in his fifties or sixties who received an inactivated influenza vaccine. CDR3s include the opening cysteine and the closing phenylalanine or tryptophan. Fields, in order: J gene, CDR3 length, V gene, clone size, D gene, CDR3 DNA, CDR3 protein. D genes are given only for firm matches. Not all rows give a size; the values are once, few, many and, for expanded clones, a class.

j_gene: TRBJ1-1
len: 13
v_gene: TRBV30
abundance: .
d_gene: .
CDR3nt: TGTGCCTGGAAACCCGTGATCTACACTGAAGCTTTCTTT
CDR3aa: CAWKPVIYTEAFF

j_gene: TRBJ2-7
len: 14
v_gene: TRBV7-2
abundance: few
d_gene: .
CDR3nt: TGTGCCAGCAGCCCCGTTAGTAACTCCTACGAGCAGTACTTC
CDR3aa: CASSPVSNSYEQYF

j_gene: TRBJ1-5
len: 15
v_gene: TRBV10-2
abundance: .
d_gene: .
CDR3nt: TGCGCCAGCAGTGAAGCGCGGGGAGGCAATCAGCCCCAGCATTTT
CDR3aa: CASSEARGGNQPQHF

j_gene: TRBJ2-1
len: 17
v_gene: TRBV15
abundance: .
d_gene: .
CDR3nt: TGTGCCACCAGCAGGGATGGGGCCGGGTCCACTATGAATGAGCAGTTCTTC
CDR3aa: CATSRDGAGSTMNEQFF

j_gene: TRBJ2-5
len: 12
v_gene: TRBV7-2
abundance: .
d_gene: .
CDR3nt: TGTGCCAGCAGCTTAGTCGCGGGGCACCAGTACTTC
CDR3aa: CASSLVAGHQYF

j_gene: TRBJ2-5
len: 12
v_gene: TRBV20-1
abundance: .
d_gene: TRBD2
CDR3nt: TGCAGTGCCCGAGGGCGGGGGGAGACCCAGTACTTC
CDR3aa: CSARGRGETQYF

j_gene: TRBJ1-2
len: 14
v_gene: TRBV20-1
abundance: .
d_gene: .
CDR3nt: TGCAGTGCCTCCCCCTCGAGCAGTGACTATGGCTACACCTTC
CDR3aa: CSASPSSSDYGYTF

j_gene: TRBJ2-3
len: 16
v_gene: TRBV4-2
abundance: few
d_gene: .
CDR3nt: TGTGCCAGCAGCCAAGGGGTTGAGGCGAGCACAGATACGCAGTATTTT
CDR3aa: CASSQGVEASTDTQYF

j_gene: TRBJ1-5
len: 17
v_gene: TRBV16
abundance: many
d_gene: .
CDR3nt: TGTGCCAGCAGCCAAGGTATCTCGGGGGGCTGGTCTCAGCCCCAGCATTTT
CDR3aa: CASSQGISGGWSQPQHF

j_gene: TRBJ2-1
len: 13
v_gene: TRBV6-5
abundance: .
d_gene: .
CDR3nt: TGTGCCAGCAGTTACGGGATTGATAATGAGCAGTTCTTC
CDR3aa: CASSYGIDNEQFF

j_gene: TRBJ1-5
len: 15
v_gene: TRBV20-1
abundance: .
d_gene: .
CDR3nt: TGCAGTGCTAGGGTACAAGGAAACGAGAATCAGCCCCAGCATTTT
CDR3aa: CSARVQGNENQPQHF

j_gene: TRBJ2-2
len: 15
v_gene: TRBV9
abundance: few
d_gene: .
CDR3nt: TGTGCCAGCAGCTCCGGAGACTTCGGGAGCGGGGAGCTGTTTTTT
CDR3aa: CASSSGDFGSGELFF

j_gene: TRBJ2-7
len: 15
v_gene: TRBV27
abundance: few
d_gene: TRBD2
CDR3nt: TGTGCCAGCAGTCGCCCGGGACTAGCGGCGTACGAGCAGTACTTC
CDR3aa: CASSRPGLAAYEQYF

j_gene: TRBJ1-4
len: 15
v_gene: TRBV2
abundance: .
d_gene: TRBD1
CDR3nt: TGTGCCAGCAGAATCCGCGGGACAGTTGGGGAAAAACTGTTTTTT
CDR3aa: CASRIRGTVGEKLFF

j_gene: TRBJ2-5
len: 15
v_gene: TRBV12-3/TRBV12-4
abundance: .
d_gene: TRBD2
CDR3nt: TGTGCCAGCAGAAAGATAAGCGGGGGTGGTGAGACCCAGTACTTC
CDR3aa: CASRKISGGGETQYF

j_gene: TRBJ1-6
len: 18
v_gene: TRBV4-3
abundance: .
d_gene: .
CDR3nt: TGCGCCAGCAGCCAAGAACTAACAGGGACCTATGCCGGGTCACCCCTCCACTTT
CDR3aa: CASSQELTGTYAGSPLHF

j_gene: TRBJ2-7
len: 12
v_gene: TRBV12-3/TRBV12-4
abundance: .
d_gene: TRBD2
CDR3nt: TGTGCCAGCACCTTGGGAGGGTTCGAGCAGTACTTC
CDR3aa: CASTLGGFEQYF

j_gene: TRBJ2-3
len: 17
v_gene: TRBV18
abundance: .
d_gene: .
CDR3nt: TGTGCCAGCTCACCACGGGACATTCTTATTGTACGGGATACGCAGTATTTT
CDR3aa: CASSPRDILIVRDTQYF

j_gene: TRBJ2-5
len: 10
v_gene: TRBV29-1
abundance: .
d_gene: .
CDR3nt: TGCAGCGTTGCAACAGAGACCCAGTACTTC
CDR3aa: CSVATETQYF

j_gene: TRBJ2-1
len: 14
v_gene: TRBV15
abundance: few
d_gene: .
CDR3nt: TGTGCCACCAGCTTGCGGGAACGATACAATGAGCAGTTCTTC
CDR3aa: CATSLRERYNEQFF

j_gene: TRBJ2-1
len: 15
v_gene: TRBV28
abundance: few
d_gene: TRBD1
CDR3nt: TGTGCCAGCACCAACAGGGGGAGCTCCTACAATGAGCAGTTCTTC
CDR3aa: CASTNRGSSYNEQFF

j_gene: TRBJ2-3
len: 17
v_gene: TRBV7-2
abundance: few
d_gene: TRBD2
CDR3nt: TGTGCCAGCAGCCACCCGTCGGGGACTACAATCACAGATACGCAGTATTTT
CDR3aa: CASSHPSGTTITDTQYF

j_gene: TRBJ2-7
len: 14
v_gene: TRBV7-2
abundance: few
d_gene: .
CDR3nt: TGTGCCAGCAGCTACAGGACAGCCTCCTACGAGCAGTACTTC
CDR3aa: CASSYRTASYEQYF

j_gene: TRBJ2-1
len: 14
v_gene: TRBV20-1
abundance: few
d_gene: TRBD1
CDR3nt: TGCAGTGCTCCGCCGCAACAGGGGCGGGATGAGCAGTTCTTC
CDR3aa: CSAPPQQGRDEQFF

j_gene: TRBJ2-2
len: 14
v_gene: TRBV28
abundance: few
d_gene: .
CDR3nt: TGTGCCAGCAGTCCCCTGTTGGCAACCGGGGAGCTGTTTTTT
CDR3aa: CASSPLLATGELFF

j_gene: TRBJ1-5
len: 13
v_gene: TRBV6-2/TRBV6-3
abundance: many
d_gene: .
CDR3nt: TGTGCCAGCAGGGACAGCAGCAATCAGCCCCAGCATTTT
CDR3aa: CASRDSSNQPQHF